This TCR beta chain stems from a study of blood T cells in healthy people across ages. Study-level background: About one barcoded beta molecule per two T cells was the capture yield of template switching.

Trimming took off 1 base at V and 6 bases at J, with 9 bases between the two ends. CDR3 length: 13 residues. Germline CDR1 reads SGHVS; CDR2 reads FNYEAQ. On this clonotype itself: Its antigen is not identified.

Whole-study findings and limits: Older age went with lower TCR beta diversity per million T cells, in a roughly linear way.

Primers used in a second PCR of roughly 6 to 12 cycles were a sample-barcoded 5' primer and a J-beta primer mix. Each of the cDNA molecules was tagged by a template-switch adaptor with 12 random nucleotides. One entry per CDR3 protein, called by TCRdb with MiXCR from the 5' RACE reads. The sample lists about 1.4 million distinct CDR3 sequences, roughly 60% occurring once. This clonotype was obtained from a man aged 18 to 35 in good health. The chain carries TRBV7-6 and TRBJ1-1; D unclear. What was sequenced was blood. The CDR3 sequence: CASSLEGPSEAFF. CDR3 bases: TGTGCCAGCAGCTTAGAGGGTCCCTCTGAAGCTTTCTTT.